This TCR beta chain appears in the sequencing data of a study of T cell responses to AZD1222 COVID-19 vaccine. Study findings and constraints: Nearly half of spike-specific TCRs reportedly target unmutated variant regions. The study identified only five to seven AZD1222 recipients as seropositive at baseline. The donor cohort was predominantly white British with a female majority, and clonal diversity may have been underestimated.

There are 17 residues in the CDR3. The V and J ends lost 4 bases and 5 bases, in that order; junction bases with no gene match: 14. Germline V gene lookup returns CDR1 LGHNA and CDR2 YNFKEQ. Comment on this clone: Its antigen is unidentified.

Assay: immunoSEQ multiplex PCR; the TCRdb copy retains only in-frame clones and omits some. The top ten hold roughly 6% of the sample, which has nearly 90,000 clones, around 90% seen once. Sequencing was performed on peripheral blood, taken on day 0 of AZD1222 vaccination. This clonotype was sampled from an adult in good health. The chain recombines TRBV4-2 with TRBJ1-2; 9 positions match TRBD1. The CDR3: CASSRTPGQGGFYGYTF. CDR3 DNA sequence: TGTGCCAGCAGCCGTACCCCGGGACAGGGTGGGTTTTATGGCTACACCTTC.